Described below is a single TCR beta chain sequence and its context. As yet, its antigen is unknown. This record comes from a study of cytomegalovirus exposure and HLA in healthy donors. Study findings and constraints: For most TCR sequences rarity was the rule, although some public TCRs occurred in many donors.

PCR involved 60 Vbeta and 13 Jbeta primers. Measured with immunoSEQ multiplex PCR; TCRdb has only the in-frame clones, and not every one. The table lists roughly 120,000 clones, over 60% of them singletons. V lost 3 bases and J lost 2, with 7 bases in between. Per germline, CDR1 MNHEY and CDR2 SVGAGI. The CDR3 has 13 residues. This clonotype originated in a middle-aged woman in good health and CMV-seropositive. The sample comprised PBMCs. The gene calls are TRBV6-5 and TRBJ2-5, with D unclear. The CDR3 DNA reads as TGTGCCAGCAGTTATAGGAGACAAGAGACCCAGTACTTC. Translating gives CASSYRRQETQYF.